These 23 T cell receptor beta chains share one sample of origin, sequenced in a study of blood T cell repertoires in COVID-19. Generated by immunoSEQ multiplex PCR, the TCRdb table keeps only in-frame clones and is missing some. The sample holds about 230,000 clones, roughly 80% seen once. Sequenced sample: peripheral blood. Receptors originate from a woman of 80 years or more with acute or convalescent COVID-19.

The gene calls are TRBV5-1 and TRBJ1-1, with D hard to call. In germline, CDR1 is SGHRS, CDR2 YFSETQ. V gave up 3 bases and J gave up 0 bases, with 9 bases separating them. There are 14 residues in the CDR3. The CDR3 coding sequence is TGCGCCAGCAGCTACAGCTCCATGAACACTGAAGCTTTCTTT. It translates to CASSYSSMNTEAFF.

The chain uses TRBV6-5 and TRBJ1-2; 7 nucleotides match TRBD1. Germline lookup yields CDR1 MNHEY and CDR2 SVGAGI. The V and J ends lost 6 bases and 5 bases, in that order; junction bases with no gene match: 6. The CDR3 is 13 residues long. The CDR3 nucleotides are TGTGCCAGCAGATTGGGACAGCTATATGGCTACACCTTC. Amino acids: CASRLGQLYGYTF.

This chain uses TRBV7-9 with TRBJ1-1; no clear D. The V gene lost 5 bases and the J gene lost 3 bases, with 10 bases spanning the gap. The germline gives CDR1 SEHNR, CDR2 FQNEAQ (reference sequence). The CDR3 is 13 residues long. CDR3 region: CASSRNPDTEAFF. In DNA, the CDR3 is TGTGCCAGCAGCCGAAACCCGGACACTGAAGCTTTCTTT.

The chain carries TRBV6-6 and TRBJ2-7; D is uncertain. The germline gives CDR1 MNHNY, CDR2 SVGAGI (reference sequence). Trimming left V 11 bases short and J 2 bases short, with 16 bases between. The CDR3 totals 13 residues. CDR3 sequence (DNA): TGTGCCTGTGGCAAAGACACAACCTACGAGCAGTACTTC. It yields the protein CACGKDTTYEQYF.

The rearrangement uses TRBV6-5 and TRBJ2-7; TRBD1 matches 7 bases. This CDR3 is 14 amino acids long. Germline CDR1 reads MNHEY; CDR2 reads SVGAGI. V lost 6 bases and J lost 2; bases outside the gene matches: 7. This CDR3 is CASRRTGTAYEQYF. CDR3 sequence (DNA): TGTGCCAGCAGACGCACCGGGACAGCCTACGAGCAGTACTTC.

The V gene is TRBV29-1, the J gene TRBJ2-3; 8 nucleotides line up with TRBD1. With 1 base clipped from V and 2 bases from J, the junction kept 5 bases outside the gene matches. This CDR3 contains 15 residues. Germline assignment: CDR1 SQVTM and CDR2 ANQGSEA. The CDR3 reads CSVEGAGQVTDTQYF. In DNA form, the CDR3 reads TGCAGCGTTGAAGGTGCGGGACAGGTCACAGATACGCAGTATTTT.

The CDR3 spells CASCWDRVVQPQHF. In DNA, the CDR3 is TGTGCCAGCTGTTGGGACAGGGTTGTTCAGCCCCAGCATTTT. The V call is TRBV28, the J call TRBJ1-5, with 9 bases aligning to TRBD1. The CDR3 spans 14 residues. J gave up 6 bases and V 8 bases, and 8 bases lay outside the gene matches. Looked up from germline, CDR1 is MDHEN and CDR2 is SYDVKM.

This chain connects TRBV7-5 to TRBJ2-5; the table's D call, TRBD1, was not checked against the DNA. TRBV7-5 is termed a pseudogene. CDR3 length equals 16 residues. CDR3 sequence reads: CARSYFRDRGRETQYF. The CDR3 region has the DNA TGTGCCAGAAGCTACTTCCGGGACAGGGGAAGAGAGACCCAGTACTTC.

The genes are TRBV6-6 and TRBJ1-1; 9 bases line up with TRBD1. Germline loops: CDR1 MNHNY, CDR2 SVGAGI (reference sequence). The CDR3 runs 16 residues. The junction had 9 bases not matched to a gene; V was cut back by 6 bases and J by 1 base. The CDR3 here is CASRGTRTGENTEAFF. The CDR3 nucleotides are TGTGCCAGCAGGGGAACCAGGACAGGGGAGAACACTGAAGCTTTCTTT.

This clone has just one count. V is TRBV18 and J is TRBJ1-4; no clear D gene. This CDR3 region has 15 residues. Germline CDR1 KGHSH, CDR2 LQKENI. The V gene lost 0 bases and the J gene lost 0 bases, with 5 bases spanning the gap. The CDR3 sequence: CASSPPQTTNEKLFF. CDR3 coding DNA: TGTGCCAGCTCACCACCCCAAACAACTAATGAAAAACTGTTTTTT.

The chain is built from TRBV3-1 (or the pseudogene TRBV3-2) and TRBJ2-1, with 10 nucleotides matching TRBD1. Germline CDR1 and CDR2: LGHDT and YNNKEL (reference sequence). The CDR3 contains 16 residues. Trimming cost V 4 bases and J 8 bases; bases outside gene matches: 11. As DNA, the CDR3 is TGTGCCAGCAGCCCACACCGGGACAGGGGAATCTATGAGCAGTTCTTC. Translating it yields CASSPHRDRGIYEQFF.

This sequence joins TRBV6-5 and TRBJ1-6; 7 nucleotides match TRBD1. J gave up 5 bases and V 7 bases, and 5 bases lay outside the gene matches. Germline V gene lookup returns CDR1 MNHEY and CDR2 SVGAGI. This CDR3 comprises 14 residues. The CDR3 reads CASILGQDNSPLHF. The CDR3 coding sequence is TGTGCCAGCATTCTAGGACAGGATAATTCACCCCTCCACTTT.

V gene TRBV25-1 combines with J gene TRBJ2-1; D is possibly TRBD1 (7 bases). There are 13 residues in the CDR3. Germline CDR1 MGHDK, CDR2 SYGVNS. Trimming removed 2 bases from V and 8 bases from J, with 10 bases in between. The CDR3 reads CASSERGTDEQFF. CDR3 bases: TGTGCCAGCAGTGAACGGGGGACAGATGAGCAGTTCTTC.

The CDR3: CASSRDRDGAFF. The CDR3 DNA sequence: TGTGCCAGCTCACGGGACAGGGATGGGGCTTTCTTT. The genes are TRBV18 and TRBJ1-1; 9 bases line up with TRBD1. Germline V CDR1 and CDR2: KGHSH, LQKENI. This CDR3 has 12 amino acids. Unmatched junction bases numbered 5, after V lost 4 bases and J lost 11 bases.

The V call is TRBV25-1, the J call TRBJ1-2; D possibly corresponds to TRBD1 (6 bases). This CDR3 contains 15 residues. V lost 6 bases and J 8 bases, leaving 22 bases between the germline ends. The V gene's germline CDR1 is MGHDK and CDR2 SYGVNS. The CDR3 loop is CASSAAGTTFEGYTF. Here the CDR3 DNA reads TGTGCCAGCAGCGCGGCCGGGACAACCTTTGAAGGCTACACCTTC.

The chain has TRBV18 and TRBJ1-5; D perhaps matches TRBD1 (5 bases). In germline, CDR1 is KGHSH, CDR2 LQKENI. The CDR3 runs 14 residues. V was pared by 2 bases and J by 3 bases, with 8 bases between. Here the CDR3 DNA reads TGTGCCAGCTCACCAGGAGGGGCCAATCAGCCCCAGCATTTT. Translating it yields CASSPGGANQPQHF.

This sequence joins TRBV24-1 and TRBJ2-2; D not resolved. This CDR3 is 14 amino acids long. V dropped 4 bases and J dropped 1 base, with 6 bases sitting between them. Looked up from germline, CDR1 is KGHDR and CDR2 is SFDVKD. DNA for the CDR3: TGTGCCACCAGTGACCCAGGGAACACCGGGGAGCTGTTTTTT. It encodes CATSDPGNTGELFF.

The V gene is TRBV5-4, the J gene TRBJ1-2; the match to TRBD1 covers 8 bases. V dropped 1 base and J dropped 5; count of bases not matched to a gene: 4. CDR3 length: 14 residues. Germline CDR1 SGHNT, CDR2 YYREEE (reference sequence). CDR3 residues: CASSLQGAQYGYTF. The CDR3 DNA reads as TGTGCCAGCAGCTTGCAGGGGGCGCAATATGGCTACACCTTC.

DNA for the CDR3: TGCAGCGTCGGACAGGGCGACTCTGGAAACACCATATATTTT. It encodes CSVGQGDSGNTIYF. This chain uses TRBV29-1 with TRBJ1-3; 8 bases are shared with TRBD1. Germline lookup yields CDR1 SQVTM and CDR2 ANQGSEA. The CDR3 sequence is 14 residues long. The V segment lost 6 bases and the J segment 0 bases; nucleotides outside the gene matches: 4. Full variable domain (remainder filled in from reference TRBV29-1 and TRBJ1-3): SAVISQKPSRDICQRGTSLTIQCQVDSQVTMMFWYRQQPGQSLTLIATANQGSEATYESGFVIDKFPISRPNLTFSTLTVSNMSPEDSSIYLCSVGQGDSGNTIYFGEGSWLTVV.

V is TRBV19 and J is TRBJ2-7; the D gene is possibly TRBD1 (6 bases). The CDR3 extends over 14 amino acids. V was cut by 0 bases and J by 1 base, with 7 bases left in between. Germline CDR1 and CDR2: LNHDA and SQIVND (reference sequence). Written as DNA, the CDR3 is TGTGCCAGTAGTATAGACAGGGGTTCCTACGAGCAGTACTTC. This gives the protein CASSIDRGSYEQYF.

This chain links TRBV19 with TRBJ1-6, with D hard to call. The CDR3 loop spans 14 amino acids. Trimming removed 4 bases from V and 3 bases from J, with 7 bases in between. Germline CDR1 and CDR2: LNHDA and SQIVND (reference sequence). The CDR3 DNA sequence: TGTGCCAGTAGTAAAGACGTCTATAATTCACCCCTCCACTTT. This encodes CASSKDVYNSPLHF.

This chain connects TRBV6-1 to TRBJ2-5; the match to TRBD2 covers 7 bases. The germline V gene has CDR1 MNHNS and CDR2 SASEGT. The CDR3 is 17 residues long. Losses at the gene ends were 0 bases for V and 5 bases for J; bases not matched to a gene: 12. DNA for the CDR3: TGTGCCAGCAGTGAAGCGCGACATAGAGCGGGGAGGGAGACCCAGTACTTC. This translates into CASSEARHRAGRETQYF.

This clone was seen only a few times. The V gene is TRBV6-1, the J gene TRBJ1-5, with D maybe TRBD1 (6 bases). Trimming stripped 3 bases from V and 4 bases from J, with 13 bases between. The CDR3 runs 15 residues. CDR1 MNHNS and CDR2 SASEGT come from the germline V gene. The CDR3, as DNA: TGTGCCAGCAGTGAGAGCGGGGGCCTTAATCAGCCCCAGCATTTT. It codes for CASSESGGLNQPQHF.